This is a list of T cell receptor beta chains from one sample in a study of T cells in localized non-small cell lung cancer. Here immunoSEQ multiplex PCR was the method, and the copy in TCRdb shows in-frame clones only, minus some. The sample has roughly 71,000 clones, around 85% seen once. The sequences come from peripheral blood, collected before any cancer treatment. The source is a male donor aged 60 or over with stage III squamous cell lung carcinoma. Each CDR3 is given with its conserved first and last residue. The order of the fields is CDR3 protein, CDR3 DNA, CDR3 length, J gene, D gene, V gene, clone size. A D gene is named only where the DNA matches it firmly. A row's size may be missing; if present it is once, few, many or a size class.

CASSPGPRAGYTF,TGTGCCAGCAGTCCCGGCCCTCGAGCTGGCTACACCTTC,13,TRBJ1-2,NA,TRBV6-5,NA
CASSPPTRTANTGELFF,TGTGCCAGCTCACCACCCACCAGGACAGCGAACACCGGGGAGCTGTTTTTT,17,TRBJ2-2,NA,TRBV18,NA
CSVLQGNTGELFF,TGCAGCGTCCTACAGGGAAACACCGGGGAGCTGTTTTTT,13,TRBJ2-2,NA,TRBV29-1,few
CASSADSLHYEQYF,TGTGCCAGCAGCGCCGACAGCTTACACTACGAGCAGTACTTC,14,TRBJ2-7,NA,TRBV11-2,once
CASSFGQGVRGYTF,TGTGCCAGCAGCTTTGGACAGGGGGTTCGTGGCTACACCTTC,14,TRBJ1-2,TRBD1,TRBV5-8,NA
CASSGVGNTEAFF,TGTGCCAGCAGTGGTGTGGGAAACACTGAAGCTTTCTTT,13,TRBJ1-1,NA,TRBV6-5,NA
CSVEAVGSDTQYF,TGCAGCGTTGAAGCTGTAGGGTCAGATACGCAGTATTTT,13,TRBJ2-3,NA,TRBV29-1,NA
CASSLDGGRPGGWAKNIQYF,TGTGCCAGCAGCTTAGATGGGGGACGGCCAGGCGGTTGGGCCAAAAACATTCAGTACTTC,20,TRBJ2-4,NA,TRBV11-2,NA
CASSLDRGGNTEAFF,TGTGCCAGCTCCCTCGACAGGGGCGGGAACACTGAAGCTTTCTTT,15,TRBJ1-1,TRBD1,TRBV18,NA
CASSLVGELAKNIQYF,TGTGCCAGCAGCTTAGTAGGAGAGCTAGCCAAAAACATTCAGTACTTC,16,TRBJ2-4,NA,TRBV11-3,NA
CASSSLAGVTDTQYF,TGTGCCAGCAGCTCCCTAGCGGGGGTCACAGATACGCAGTATTTT,15,TRBJ2-3,TRBD2,TRBV7-9,once
CSVIQGSGANVLTF,TGCAGCGTTATACAGGGATCTGGGGCCAACGTCCTGACTTTC,14,TRBJ2-6,NA,TRBV29-1,NA
CASSSGQAYNEQFF,TGTGCCAGCAGTTCCGGACAGGCCTACAATGAGCAGTTCTTC,14,TRBJ2-1,TRBD1,TRBV28,NA
CASSDRDRGRLAKNIQYF,TGTGCCAGCAGTGACAGGGACAGGGGTAGGCTAGCCAAAAACATTCAGTACTTC,18,TRBJ2-4,TRBD1,TRBV6-1,NA
CAWSPRRRGGQEQFF,TGTGCCTGGAGCCCCCGACGGCGGGGGGGCCAAGAGCAGTTCTTC,15,TRBJ2-1,TRBD2,TRBV30,NA
CASSPGTGLNYGYTF,TGCGCCAGCAGCCCGGGGACAGGGCTTAACTATGGCTACACCTTC,15,TRBJ1-2,TRBD1,TRBV5-1,NA
CASSLVGTGASGELFF,TGCGCCAGCAGCTTGGTGGGGACAGGGGCGAGCGGGGAGCTGTTTTTT,16,TRBJ2-2,TRBD1,TRBV5-1,NA
CASSATYTDTQYF,TGTGCCAGCAGCGCGACCTACACAGATACGCAGTATTTT,13,TRBJ2-3,NA,TRBV5-6,NA
CASSPSFLTGVPNTGELFF,TGTGCCAGCAGCCCTAGTTTTCTCACAGGGGTCCCGAACACCGGGGAGCTGTTTTTT,19,TRBJ2-2,TRBD1,TRBV11-3,NA
CASSVLGNQPQHF,TGTGCCAGTAGTGTGCTGGGGAATCAGCCCCAGCATTTT,13,TRBJ1-5,NA,TRBV19,NA
CASSDQTALSQEQYF,TGTGCCAGCAGTGATCAGACAGCCCTTTCACAAGAGCAGTACTTC,15,TRBJ2-7,NA,TRBV6-1,NA
CASSTTGQSTEAFF,TGTGCCAGTAGTACAACCGGACAGAGCACTGAAGCTTTCTTT,14,TRBJ1-1,NA,TRBV19,NA
CASSLSRGGTDTQYF,TGTGCCAGCAGTCTCTCCAGGGGGGGCACAGATACGCAGTATTTT,15,TRBJ2-3,NA,TRBV6-1,NA
CASSVLSRPGTEAFF,TGTGCCAGCAGTGTACTATCAAGGCCGGGAACTGAAGCTTTCTTT,15,TRBJ1-1,NA,TRBV6-1,NA
CASSYPRTGEGNTIYF,TGTGCCAGCAGTTACCCCCGGACAGGGGAAGGAAACACCATATATTTT,16,TRBJ1-3,TRBD1,TRBV6-6,NA
CASSDSGRGDTQYF,TGTGCCAGCAGTGACTCGGGCCGGGGAGATACGCAGTATTTT,14,TRBJ2-3,NA,TRBV6-4,NA
CASSSGSSGNTIYF,TGTGCCAGCTCCTCGGGGAGCTCTGGAAACACCATATATTTT,14,TRBJ1-3,NA,TRBV18,NA
CASSLGGGGGTDTQYF,TGTGCCAGCAGTTTAGGGGGCGGGGGAGGCACAGATACGCAGTATTTT,16,TRBJ2-3,NA,TRBV27,NA
CASSFTAGGQETQYF,TGCGCCAGCAGCTTTACCGCGGGGGGCCAAGAGACCCAGTACTTC,15,TRBJ2-5,TRBD2,TRBV5-1,few
CASSLMDRGSTDTQYF,TGTGCCAGCAGCTTGATGGACAGGGGGAGCACAGATACGCAGTATTTT,16,TRBJ2-3,TRBD1,TRBV5-8,NA
CASSLRLAGGYTGELFF,TGTGCCAGCAGCCTTCGCTTGGCAGGGGGGTACACCGGGGAGCTGTTTTTT,17,TRBJ2-2,NA,TRBV5-6,once